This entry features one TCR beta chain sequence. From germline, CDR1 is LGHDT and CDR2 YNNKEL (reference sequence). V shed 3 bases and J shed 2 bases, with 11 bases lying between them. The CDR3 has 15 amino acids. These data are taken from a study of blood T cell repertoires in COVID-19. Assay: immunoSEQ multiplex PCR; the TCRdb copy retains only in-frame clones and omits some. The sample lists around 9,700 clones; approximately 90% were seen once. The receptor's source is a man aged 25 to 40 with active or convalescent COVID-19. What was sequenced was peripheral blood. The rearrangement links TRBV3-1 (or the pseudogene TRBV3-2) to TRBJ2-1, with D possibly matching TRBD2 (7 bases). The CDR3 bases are TGTGCCAGCAGCCAGGGAGGGGGTGCCTACAATGAGCAGTTCTTC. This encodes CASSQGGGAYNEQFF.